The 14 T cell receptor beta chains below were found in one sample sequenced in a study of naive and memory T cell subsets. The beta constant-region primer was an equimolar mix of two oligonucleotides covering TRBC1 and TRBC2. Four rounds of PCR amplified the ligated cDNA using nested alpha and beta constant-region primers plus SP2. One entry per CDR3 protein, called by TCRdb with MiXCR from the UMI-ligation and nested PCR reads. In the table there are approximately 29,000 distinct CDR3 sequences, 18% of which are singletons. The specimen was effector memory CD4+ T cells from blood. The subset: effector memory, CD45RA- CD27-. The receptors originated from a human donor in good health.

This clonotype occurred many times. This sequence joins TRBV28 and TRBJ2-5; 9 bases line up with TRBD2. The germline V gene encodes CDR1 MDHEN and CDR2 SYDVKM. The ends lost 5 bases at V and 6 bases at J; junction bases unmatched: 7. The CDR3 consists of 14 residues. As DNA, the CDR3 is TGTGCCAGCAGTCCTCAGCGGGGGGCGAAGACCCAGTACTTC. Protein product: CASSPQRGAKTQYF.

Only a few counts were recorded for this clonotype. CDR3 bases: TGTGCCAGCACTACCCTCGGAGCGATTGTCGAGCAGTACTTC. Its translation: CASTTLGAIVEQYF. This chain links TRBV6-1 with TRBJ2-7; unclear D gene. Trimming shortened V by 7 bases and J by 6 bases, and 19 bases separated the two germline ends. The CDR3 is 14 amino acids. The germline V gene has CDR1 MNHNS and CDR2 SASEGT.

The chain uses TRBV28 and TRBJ2-7, with D perhaps TRBD1 (5 bases). The CDR3 spans 15 residues. The V and J ends lost 7 bases and 2 bases respectively, with 18 bases between them. Looked up from germline, CDR1 is MDHEN and CDR2 is SYDVKM. CDR3 bases: TGTGCCAGCAAATTAGGGGCGGATCCTACCTACGAGCAGTACTTC. It specifies CASKLGADPTYEQYF.

The V and J genes are TRBV7-9 and TRBJ1-6; D unresolved. Germline-derived CDR1 and CDR2 are SEHNR and FQNEAQ (reference sequence). The V and J ends lost 6 bases and 7 bases respectively, with 7 bases between them. This CDR3 is 12 amino acids long. The CDR3 region has the DNA TGTGCCAGCAGTCGAGAGAATTCACCCCTCCACTTT. Translating gives CASSRENSPLHF.

Turning to this clonotype: Sequence at one end of the junction differs from germline and may be a read error. The chain links TRBV6-6 to TRBJ2-4; D unclear. This CDR3 has 15 amino acids. CDR1 and CDR2 from the germline V gene are MNHNY and SVGAGI (reference sequence). The CDR3 spells CASSYSGKTKNIRYF. The CDR3, as DNA: TGTGCCAGCAGTTACTCGGGGAAAACCAAAAACATTCGGTACTTC.

A few counts support this clonotype. The chain recombines TRBV30 with TRBJ2-7; D gene ambiguous. CDR1 is GTSNPN and CDR2 is SVGIG in the germline V gene (reference sequence). The CDR3 contains 11 residues. Between the trimmed V and J ends, which lost 1 base and 3 bases, there was a span of 4 bases. The CDR3 nucleotides are TGTGCCTGGAGTGCCAACTACGAGCAGTACTTC. Its translation: CAWSANYEQYF. Looking up the rest from reference TRBV30 and TRBJ2-7 gives the full variable domain: SQTIHQWPATLVQPVGSPLSLECTVEGTSNPNLYWYRQAAGRGLQLLFYSVGIGQISSEVPQNLSASRPQDRQFILSSKKLLLSDSGFYLCAWSANYEQYFGPGTRLTVT.

The chain couples TRBV7-3 to TRBJ1-6, with TRBD1 matching over 8 bases. The CDR3 is 14 amino acids. J lost 7 bases, V lost 4 bases, and 3 bases had no gene match. CDR1 SGHTA and CDR2 FQGTGA come from the germline V gene. CDR3 amino acids: CASSWQGANSPLHF. CDR3 coding DNA: TGTGCCAGCAGCTGGCAGGGGGCGAATTCACCCCTCCACTTT.

This clonotype has a count of ten or more. The chain recombines TRBV10-1 with TRBJ2-1, with D perhaps TRBD1 (6 bases). Germline lookup yields CDR1 WNHNN and CDR2 SYGVQD (reference sequence). The V end was cut by 10 bases, the J end by 7 bases, with 23 bases between. The CDR3 totals 15 residues. CDR3 sequence reads: CATKQGTSPGNEQFF. The DNA of the CDR3 is TGCGCCACCAAGCAAGGGACATCCCCGGGGAATGAGCAGTTCTTC.

This clonotype is deemed medium-sized. The chain links TRBV20-1 to TRBJ2-1, with TRBD2 as a possible D gene (5 bases). CDR1 DFQATT and CDR2 SNEGSKA come from the germline V gene (reference sequence). Trimming cost V 5 bases and J 4 bases, with 21 bases left between them. The CDR3 extends over 16 amino acids. The CDR3 region is CSARRIGGLTYNEQFF. The DNA of the CDR3 is TGCAGTGCTCGGCGGATCGGAGGACTCACATACAATGAGCAGTTCTTC.

The chain uses TRBV15 and TRBJ1-4; D ambiguous. Germline V gives CDR1 LNHNV, CDR2 YYDKDF (reference sequence). V was trimmed by 3 bases and J by 4 bases, leaving 6 bases between them. The CDR3 consists of 13 residues. CDR3 DNA: TGTGCCACCAGCAGCAACAGTAATGAAAAACTGTTTTTT. Translated: CATSSNSNEKLFF.

This clonotype was found a few times. The gene calls are TRBV3-1 and TRBJ2-1; D may be TRBD1 (6 bases). The CDR3 covers 15 residues. V was clipped by 0 bases and J by 13 bases, with 19 bases between them. Germline CDR1 LGHDT, CDR2 YNNKEL (reference sequence). CDR3 in amino acids: CASSQDRSQGPIQFF. DNA for the CDR3: TGTGCCAGCAGCCAAGATCGTAGCCAGGGGCCGATTCAGTTCTTC.

This clonotype is termed medium-sized (0.01 to 0.1%). The chain uses TRBV7-9 and TRBJ1-2; D might be TRBD1 (5 bases). CDR1 and CDR2 (germline): SEHNR, FQNEAQ (reference sequence). The CDR3 runs to 12 residues. V lost 10 bases to trimming and J lost 3 bases, with 12 bases between them. CDR3 nucleotide sequence: TGTGCCACGGGGGGGATCGACTATGGCTACACCTTC. It specifies CATGGIDYGYTF.

In this sample, this clonotype turned up once. This chain's CDR3 is CASSYSGQGAPGANVLTF. In DNA, the CDR3 is TGTGCCAGCAGTTACTCGGGGCAGGGGGCGCCTGGGGCCAACGTCCTGACTTTC. The chain couples TRBV6-6 to TRBJ2-6; 8 bases are a match to TRBD1. V shed 0 bases and J 2 bases; nucleotides not matched to a gene: 6. This CDR3 comprises 18 residues. Germline V CDR1 and CDR2: MNHNY, SVGAGI (reference sequence).

This chain uses TRBV20-1 with TRBJ2-1, with D maybe TRBD1 (5 bases). There are 12 residues in the CDR3. Per germline, CDR1 DFQATT and CDR2 SNEGSKA (reference sequence). The CDR3: CSAFSPGYEQFF. The CDR3 DNA reads TGCAGCGCTTTTTCTCCAGGGTATGAGCAGTTCTTC.